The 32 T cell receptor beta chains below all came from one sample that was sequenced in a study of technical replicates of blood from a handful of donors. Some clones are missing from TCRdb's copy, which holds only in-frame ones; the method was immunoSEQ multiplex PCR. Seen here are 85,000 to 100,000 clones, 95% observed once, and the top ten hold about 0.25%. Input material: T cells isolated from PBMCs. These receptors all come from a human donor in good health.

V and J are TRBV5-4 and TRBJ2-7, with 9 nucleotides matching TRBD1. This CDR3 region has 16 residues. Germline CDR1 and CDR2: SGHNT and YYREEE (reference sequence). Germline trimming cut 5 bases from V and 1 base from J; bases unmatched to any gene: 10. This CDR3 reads CASSAPGQGSSYEQYF. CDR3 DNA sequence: TGTGCCAGCAGTGCCCCGGGACAGGGCTCTTCCTACGAGCAGTACTTC.

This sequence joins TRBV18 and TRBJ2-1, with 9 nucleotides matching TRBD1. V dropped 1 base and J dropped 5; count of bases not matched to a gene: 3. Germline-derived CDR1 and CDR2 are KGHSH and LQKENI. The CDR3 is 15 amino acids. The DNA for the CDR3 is TGTGCCAGCTCACCACGGGGGACAGGGAACAATGAGCAGTTCTTC. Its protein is CASSPRGTGNNEQFF.

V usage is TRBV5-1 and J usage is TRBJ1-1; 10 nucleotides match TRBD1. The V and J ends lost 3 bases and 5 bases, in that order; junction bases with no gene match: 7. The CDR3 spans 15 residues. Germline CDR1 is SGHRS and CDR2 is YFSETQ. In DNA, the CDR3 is TGCGCCAGCAGCTCGGGGACAGGGGTATCGACTGAAGCTTTCTTT. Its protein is CASSSGTGVSTEAFF. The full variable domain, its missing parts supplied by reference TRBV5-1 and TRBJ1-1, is KAGVTQTPRYLIKTRGQQVTLSCSPISGHRSVSWYQQTPGQGLQFLFEYFSETQRNKGNFPGRFSGRQFSNSRSEMNVSTLELGDSALYLCASSSGTGVSTEAFFGQGTRLTVV.

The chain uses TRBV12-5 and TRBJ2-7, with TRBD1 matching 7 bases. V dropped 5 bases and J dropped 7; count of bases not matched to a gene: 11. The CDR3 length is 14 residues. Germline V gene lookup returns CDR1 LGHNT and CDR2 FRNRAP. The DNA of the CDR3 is TGTGCTAGTGGTGATGGGACAGTGCCATGGGAGCAGTACTTC. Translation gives CASGDGTVPWEQYF.

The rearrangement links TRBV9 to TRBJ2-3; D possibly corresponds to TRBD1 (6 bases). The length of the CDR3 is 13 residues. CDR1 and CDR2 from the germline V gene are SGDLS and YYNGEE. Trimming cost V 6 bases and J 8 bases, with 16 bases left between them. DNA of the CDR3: TGTGCCAGCATCCCAGGGGTGTCAGGTACGCAGTATTTT. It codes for CASIPGVSGTQYF.

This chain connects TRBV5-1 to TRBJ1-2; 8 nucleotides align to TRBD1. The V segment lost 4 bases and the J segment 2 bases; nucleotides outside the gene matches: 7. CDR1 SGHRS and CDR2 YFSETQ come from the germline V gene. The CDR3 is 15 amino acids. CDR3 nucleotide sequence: TGCGCCAGCAGCCAAGACAGGGGAAGGAACTATGGCTACACCTTC. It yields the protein CASSQDRGRNYGYTF.

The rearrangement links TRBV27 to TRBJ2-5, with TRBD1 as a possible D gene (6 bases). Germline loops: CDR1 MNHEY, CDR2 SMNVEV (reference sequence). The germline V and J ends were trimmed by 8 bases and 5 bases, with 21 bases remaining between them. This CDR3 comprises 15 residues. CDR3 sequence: CASRNVGAPGETQYF. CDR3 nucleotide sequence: TGTGCCAGCCGAAATGTGGGGGCGCCCGGGGAGACCCAGTACTTC.

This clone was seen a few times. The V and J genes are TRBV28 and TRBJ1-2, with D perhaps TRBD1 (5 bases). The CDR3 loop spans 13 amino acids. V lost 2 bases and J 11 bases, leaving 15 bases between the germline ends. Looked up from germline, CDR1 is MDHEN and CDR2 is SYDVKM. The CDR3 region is CASSLPGRVAYTF. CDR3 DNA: TGTGCCAGCAGTTTACCAGGGAGGGTGGCATACACCTTC.

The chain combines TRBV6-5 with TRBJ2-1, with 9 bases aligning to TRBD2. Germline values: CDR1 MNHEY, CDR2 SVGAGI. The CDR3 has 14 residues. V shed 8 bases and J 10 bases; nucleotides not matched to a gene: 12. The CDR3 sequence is CASRPGGLAGEQFF. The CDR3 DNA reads TGTGCCAGCCGGCCTGGGGGGCTAGCGGGGGAGCAGTTCTTC.

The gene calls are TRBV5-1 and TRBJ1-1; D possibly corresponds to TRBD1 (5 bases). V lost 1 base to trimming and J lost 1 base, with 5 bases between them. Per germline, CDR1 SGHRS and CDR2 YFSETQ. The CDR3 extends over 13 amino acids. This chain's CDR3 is CASSLQGNTEAFF. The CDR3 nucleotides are TGCGCCAGCAGCTTGCAGGGGAACACTGAAGCTTTCTTT. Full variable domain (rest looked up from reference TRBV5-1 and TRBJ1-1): KAGVTQTPRYLIKTRGQQVTLSCSPISGHRSVSWYQQTPGQGLQFLFEYFSETQRNKGNFPGRFSGRQFSNSRSEMNVSTLELGDSALYLCASSLQGNTEAFFGQGTRLTVV.

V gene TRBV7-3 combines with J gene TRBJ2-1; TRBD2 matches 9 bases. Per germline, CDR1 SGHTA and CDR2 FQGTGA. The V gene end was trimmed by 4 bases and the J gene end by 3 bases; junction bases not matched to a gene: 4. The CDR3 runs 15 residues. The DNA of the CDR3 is TGTGCCAGCAGCTCAATAGCGGGGGACTACAATGAGCAGTTCTTC. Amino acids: CASSSIAGDYNEQFF.

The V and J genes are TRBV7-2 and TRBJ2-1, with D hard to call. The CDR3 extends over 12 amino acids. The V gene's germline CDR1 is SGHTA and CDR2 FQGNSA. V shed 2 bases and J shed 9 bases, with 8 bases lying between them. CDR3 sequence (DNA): TGTGCCAGCAGCTTAAGCACGGGTGAGCAGTTCTTC. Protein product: CASSLSTGEQFF.

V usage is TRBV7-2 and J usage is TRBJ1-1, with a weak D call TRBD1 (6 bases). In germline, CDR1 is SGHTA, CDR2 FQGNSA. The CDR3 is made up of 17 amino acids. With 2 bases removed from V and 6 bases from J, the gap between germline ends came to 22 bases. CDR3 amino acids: CASSLLPLTGFVSEAFF. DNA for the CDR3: TGTGCCAGCAGCTTACTCCCCCTAACAGGGTTCGTTTCTGAAGCTTTCTTT.

CDR3 sequence (DNA): TGCGCCAGCAGCTCGTCCCGGGACAGGGGGCCCTACGAGCAGTACTTC. Protein product: CASSSSRDRGPYEQYF. The chain employs TRBV5-1 and TRBJ2-7; 12 bases match TRBD1. Germline CDR1 and CDR2: SGHRS and YFSETQ. This CDR3 has 16 residues. The ends lost 3 bases at V and 2 bases at J; junction bases unmatched: 6.

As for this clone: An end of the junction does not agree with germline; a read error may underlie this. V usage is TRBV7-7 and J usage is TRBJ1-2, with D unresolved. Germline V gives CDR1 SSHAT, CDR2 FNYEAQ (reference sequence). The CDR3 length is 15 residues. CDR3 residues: CASSPQTEANYGYTF. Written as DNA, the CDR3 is TGTGCTAGCAGTCCACAAACCGAAGCTAACTATGGCTACACCTTC.

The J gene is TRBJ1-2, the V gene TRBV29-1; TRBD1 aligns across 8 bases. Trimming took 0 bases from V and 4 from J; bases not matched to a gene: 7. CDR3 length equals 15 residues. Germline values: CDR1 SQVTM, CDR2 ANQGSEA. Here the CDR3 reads CSVEEGTGVIYGYTF. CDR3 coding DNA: TGCAGCGTTGAAGAAGGGACAGGAGTCATCTATGGCTACACCTTC.

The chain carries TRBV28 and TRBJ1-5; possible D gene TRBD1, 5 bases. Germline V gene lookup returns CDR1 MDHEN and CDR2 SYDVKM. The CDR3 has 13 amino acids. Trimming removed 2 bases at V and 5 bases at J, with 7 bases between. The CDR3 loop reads CASSLDSDQPQHF. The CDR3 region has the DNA TGTGCCAGCAGTTTAGACAGCGATCAGCCCCAGCATTTT.

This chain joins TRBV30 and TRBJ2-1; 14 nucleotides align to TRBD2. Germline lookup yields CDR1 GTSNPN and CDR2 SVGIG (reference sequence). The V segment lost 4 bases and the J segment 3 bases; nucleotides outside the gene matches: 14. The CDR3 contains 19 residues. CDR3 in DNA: TGTGCCTGGAACGTCCCTCGGGGACTAGCGGGGGCACACTACAATGAGCAGTTCTTC. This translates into CAWNVPRGLAGAHYNEQFF.

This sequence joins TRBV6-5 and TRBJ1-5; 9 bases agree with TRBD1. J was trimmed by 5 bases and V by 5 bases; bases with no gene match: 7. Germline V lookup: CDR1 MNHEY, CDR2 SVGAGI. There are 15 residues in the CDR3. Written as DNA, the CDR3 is TGTGCCAGCAGTATACAGGGGGCTGTGGATCAGCCCCAGCATTTT. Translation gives CASSIQGAVDQPQHF.

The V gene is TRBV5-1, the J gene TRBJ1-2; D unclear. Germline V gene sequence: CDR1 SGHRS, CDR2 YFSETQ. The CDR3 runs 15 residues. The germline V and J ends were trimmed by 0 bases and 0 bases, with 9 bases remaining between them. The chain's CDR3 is CASSLDAPANYGYTF. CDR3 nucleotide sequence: TGCGCCAGCAGCTTGGATGCTCCAGCTAACTATGGCTACACCTTC.

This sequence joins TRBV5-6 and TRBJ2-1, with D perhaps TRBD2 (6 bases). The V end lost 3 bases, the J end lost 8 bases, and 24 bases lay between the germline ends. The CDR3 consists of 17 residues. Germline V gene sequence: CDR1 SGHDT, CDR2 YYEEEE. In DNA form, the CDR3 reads TGTGCCAGCAGCTGGGGTAGAGGGACTGCCTTTGTGGATGAGCAGTTCTTC. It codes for CASSWGRGTAFVDEQFF.

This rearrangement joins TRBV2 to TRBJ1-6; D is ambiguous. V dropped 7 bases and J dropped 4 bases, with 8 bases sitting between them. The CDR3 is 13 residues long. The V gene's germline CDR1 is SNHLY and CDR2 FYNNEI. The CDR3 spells CASKPSYNSPLHF. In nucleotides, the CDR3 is TGTGCCAGCAAGCCCTCTTATAATTCACCCCTCCACTTT.

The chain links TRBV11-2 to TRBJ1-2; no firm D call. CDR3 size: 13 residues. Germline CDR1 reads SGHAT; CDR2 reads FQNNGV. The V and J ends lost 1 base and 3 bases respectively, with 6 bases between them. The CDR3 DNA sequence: TGTGCCAGCAGCTTAGCACTTGACTATGGCTACACCTTC. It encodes CASSLALDYGYTF.

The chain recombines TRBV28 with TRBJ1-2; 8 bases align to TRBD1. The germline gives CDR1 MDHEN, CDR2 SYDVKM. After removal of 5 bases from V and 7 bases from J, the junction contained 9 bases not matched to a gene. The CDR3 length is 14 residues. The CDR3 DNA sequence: TGTGCCAGCAGTGTAACAGGGGGGACGTTTGGCTACACCTTC. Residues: CASSVTGGTFGYTF.

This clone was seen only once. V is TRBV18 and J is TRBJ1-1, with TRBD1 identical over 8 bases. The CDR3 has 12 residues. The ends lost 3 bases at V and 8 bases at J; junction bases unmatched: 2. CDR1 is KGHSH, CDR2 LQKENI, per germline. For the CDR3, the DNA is TGTGCCAGCTCACCTTACAGGGGGGAAGCTTTCTTT. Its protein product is CASSPYRGEAFF. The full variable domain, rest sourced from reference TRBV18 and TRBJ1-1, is NAGVMQNPRHLVRRRGQEARLRCSPMKGHSHVYWYRQLPEEGLKFMVYLQKENIIDESGMPKERFSAEFPKEGPSILRIQQVVRGDSAAYFCASSPYRGEAFFGQGTRLTVV.

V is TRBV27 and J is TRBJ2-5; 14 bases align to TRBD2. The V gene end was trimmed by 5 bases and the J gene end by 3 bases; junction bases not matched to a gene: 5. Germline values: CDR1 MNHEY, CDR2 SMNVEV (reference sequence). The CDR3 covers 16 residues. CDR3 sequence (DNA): TGTGCCAGCAGTCCCTCGGGACTAGCGGGAGAAGAGACCCAGTACTTC. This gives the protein CASSPSGLAGEETQYF.

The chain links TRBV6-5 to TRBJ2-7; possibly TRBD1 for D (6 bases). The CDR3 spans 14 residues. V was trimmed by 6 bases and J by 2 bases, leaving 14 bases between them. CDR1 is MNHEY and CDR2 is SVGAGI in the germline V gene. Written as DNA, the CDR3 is TGTGCCAGCAGCGAGACAGGTGGGGCCTACGAGCAGTACTTC. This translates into CASSETGGAYEQYF.

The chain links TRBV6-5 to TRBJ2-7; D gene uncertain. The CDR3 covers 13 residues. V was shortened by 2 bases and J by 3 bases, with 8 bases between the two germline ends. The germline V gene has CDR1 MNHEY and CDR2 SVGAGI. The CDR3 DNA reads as TGTGCCAGCAGTTACACCGAGAACTACGAGCAGTACTTC. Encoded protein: CASSYTENYEQYF.

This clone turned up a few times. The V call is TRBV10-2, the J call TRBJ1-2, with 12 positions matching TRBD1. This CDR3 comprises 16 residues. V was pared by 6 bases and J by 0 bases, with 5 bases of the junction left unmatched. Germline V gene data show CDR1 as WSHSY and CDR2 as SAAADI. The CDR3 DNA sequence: TGCGCCAGCAGCGCCGGGACAGGGGGCCCTAACTATGGCTACACCTTC. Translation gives CASSAGTGGPNYGYTF.

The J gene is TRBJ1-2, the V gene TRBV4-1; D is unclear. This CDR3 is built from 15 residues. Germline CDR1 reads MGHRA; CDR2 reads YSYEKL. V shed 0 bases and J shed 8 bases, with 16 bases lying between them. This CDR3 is CASSQETRGLGGYTF. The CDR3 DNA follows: TGCGCCAGCAGCCAAGAAACGCGGGGTCTGGGGGGCTACACCTTC.

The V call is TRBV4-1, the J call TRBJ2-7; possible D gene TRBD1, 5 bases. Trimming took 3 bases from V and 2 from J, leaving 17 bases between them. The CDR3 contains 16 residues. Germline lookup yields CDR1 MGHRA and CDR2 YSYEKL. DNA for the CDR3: TGCGCCAGCAGCCATCTAGGGCGTGACAGAGCCTACGAGCAGTACTTC. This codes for CASSHLGRDRAYEQYF.

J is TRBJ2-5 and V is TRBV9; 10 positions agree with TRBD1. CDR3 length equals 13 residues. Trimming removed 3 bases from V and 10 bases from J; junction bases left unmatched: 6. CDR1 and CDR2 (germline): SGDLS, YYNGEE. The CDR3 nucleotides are TGTGCCAGCAGCGGACGGACAGGGGGAGGCCAGTACTTC. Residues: CASSGRTGGGQYF.